These T cell receptor beta chains were read from a single sample in a study of T-cell reconstitution after alpha-beta-depleted transplantation in children. MiXCR, applied by TCRdb to the PCR reads, yields one record per CDR3 protein. The table lists fewer than 350,000 distinct CDR3 sequences, roughly 11% of them singletons. The sample was peripheral blood, taken 180 days after TCRalphabeta/CD19-depleted stem cell transplant. The receptors come from a male patient between 2 and 10 years old who had a stem cell transplant for chronic granulomatous disease, so the T cells may come from the graft donor. CDR3s leave out the opening cysteine and the closing phenylalanine or tryptophan. The order of the fields is clone size, V gene, D gene, CDR3 protein. The D gene is left open where the match is weak. The size entry is marked missing in some rows and otherwise reads once, few, many or a size class.

size: few; V: TRBV6-1; D: TRBD2; CDR3: ASRPLAGGPSYNEQF
size: NA; V: TRBV12-3/TRBV12-4; D: TRBD1; CDR3: ASSFTGAGNYSYT
size: many; V: TRBV12-3/TRBV12-4; D: NA; CDR3: ASSTTHNEQF
size: many; V: TRBV20-1; D: TRBD2; CDR3: SATNVMGLALETQY
size: many; V: TRBV20-1; D: TRBD2; CDR3: SAHGFRASGIETQY
size: many; V: TRBV2; D: NA; CDR3: ASSEDGGNTEAF
size: many; V: TRBV29-1; D: TRBD2; CDR3: SVERGPSGRSQY
size: many; V: TRBV13; D: NA; CDR3: ASSLEVGGGELF
size: many; V: TRBV20-1; D: NA; CDR3: SARTANTEAF
size: many; V: TRBV6-5; D: NA; CDR3: ASSYSSGSPLH
size: many; V: TRBV4-1; D: NA; CDR3: ASSHYSGELF
size: NA; V: TRBV7-3; D: NA; CDR3: ASSSNWLGYEQY
size: NA; V: TRBV6-1; D: NA; CDR3: ASTPWGVGSGANALT